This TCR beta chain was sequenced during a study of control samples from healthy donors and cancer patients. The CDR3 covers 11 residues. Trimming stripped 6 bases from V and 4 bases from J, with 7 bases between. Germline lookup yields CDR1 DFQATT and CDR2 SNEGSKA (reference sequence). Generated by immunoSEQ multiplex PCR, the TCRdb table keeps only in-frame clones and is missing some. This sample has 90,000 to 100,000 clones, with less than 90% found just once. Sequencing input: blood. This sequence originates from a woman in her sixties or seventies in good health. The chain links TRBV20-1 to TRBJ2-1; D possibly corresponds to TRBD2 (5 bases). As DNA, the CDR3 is TGCAGTGCGAGGGAGTACAATGAGCAGTTCTTC. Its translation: CSAREYNEQFF.